A single sample is the source of the 32 T cell receptor beta chains below, sequenced in a study of beta chain features in type 1 diabetes. As every portion of the isolated RNA was reverse transcribed, the sequencing read expressed TCRB transcripts. Produced via immunoSEQ multiplex PCR; TCRdb's table is partial and in-frame only. The data hold 90,000 to 110,000 clones, with roughly 43% observed a single time. Sequencing used stem cell memory CD4+ T cells from blood. The receptors were gathered from a woman under 30 in good health.

The chain combines TRBV7-2 with TRBJ1-2; D is unclear. V gave up 5 bases and J gave up 6 bases, with 13 bases separating them. From germline, CDR1 is SGHTA and CDR2 FQGNSA. The CDR3 consists of 13 residues. The CDR3 DNA reads TGTGCCAGCAGCGTGAGCAGGATTAATGGCTACACCTTC. It translates to CASSVSRINGYTF.

This clone has a handful of counts. The V call is TRBV29-1, the J call TRBJ2-1; 8 positions agree with TRBD2. The CDR3 has 11 amino acids. Germline assignment: CDR1 SQVTM and CDR2 ANQGSEA. The V segment lost 4 bases and the J segment 14 bases; nucleotides outside the gene matches: 7. The CDR3 is CSVGGLAEEFF. CDR3 sequence (DNA): TGCAGCGTTGGAGGACTAGCCGAGGAGTTCTTC.

CDR3 sequence: CSVGVKLSTHNEQFF. CDR3 DNA sequence: TGCAGCGTTGGTGTTAAGTTATCTACCCACAATGAGCAGTTCTTC. V usage is TRBV29-1 and J usage is TRBJ2-1; D is ambiguous. Germline CDR1 and CDR2: SQVTM and ANQGSEA. The CDR3 is 15 residues long. The V end lost 4 bases, the J end lost 5 bases, and 18 bases lay between the germline ends.

This clone was detected a few times. The V and J genes are TRBV28 and TRBJ1-2, with 8 positions matching TRBD1. This CDR3 is 15 amino acids long. Germline CDR1 is MDHEN and CDR2 is SYDVKM. V lost 3 bases to trimming and J lost 6 bases; unmatched junction nucleotides: 9. The CDR3 region is CASSFPGQGGDGYTF. The CDR3, as DNA: TGTGCCAGCAGTTTTCCAGGACAGGGTGGCGATGGCTACACCTTC.

This clone has a handful of counts. The chain has TRBV30 and TRBJ2-3; no firm D call. The V end was cut by 0 bases, the J end by 6 bases, with 13 bases between. The germline gives CDR1 GTSNPN, CDR2 SVGIG (reference sequence). The CDR3 contains 14 residues. The CDR3 sequence: CAWSVPFPRDTQYF. DNA for the CDR3: TGTGCCTGGAGTGTACCCTTCCCGAGGGATACGCAGTATTTT.

The genes are TRBV5-4 and TRBJ2-6, with TRBD1 identical over 7 bases. CDR3 size: 18 residues. The J segment lost 5 bases and the V segment lost 1 base, leaving 12 bases of the junction unmatched. In germline, CDR1 is SGHNT, CDR2 YYREEE (reference sequence). CDR3 bases: TGTGCCAGCAGCTTGAAAGGGGGCGCTTCCTTCAGGGCCAACGTCCTGACTTTC. Amino acids: CASSLKGGASFRANVLTF.

The chain uses TRBV5-1 and TRBJ2-5; no clear D. V was trimmed by 1 base and J by 1 base, leaving 8 bases between them. CDR1 and CDR2 from the germline V gene are SGHRS and YFSETQ. The CDR3 runs to 14 residues. The CDR3 region is CASSLLPSQETQYF. The CDR3, as DNA: TGCGCCAGCAGCTTGTTGCCCAGCCAAGAGACCCAGTACTTC.

The chain joins TRBV6-5 to TRBJ2-1; D is perhaps TRBD2 (6 bases). Germline values: CDR1 MNHEY, CDR2 SVGAGI. The V end was cut by 4 bases, the J end by 0 bases, with 10 bases between. The CDR3 contains 15 residues. CDR3 DNA: TGTGCCAGCAGTTTTTCTAGCGACTCCTACAATGAGCAGTTCTTC. Its protein product is CASSFSSDSYNEQFF.

This chain uses TRBV9 with TRBJ1-2, with 9 nucleotides matching TRBD1. The CDR3 covers 18 residues. V was clipped by 0 bases and J by 4 bases; unmatched bases: 13. The germline V gene encodes CDR1 SGDLS and CDR2 YYNGEE. CDR3 coding DNA: TGTGCCAGCAGCGTAGGATTAAGGGTGGGACAGGGAATCTATGGCTACACCTTC. Amino acids: CASSVGLRVGQGIYGYTF.

V and J are TRBV11-1 and TRBJ2-1; 7 bases agree with TRBD2. Trimming at V came to 5 bases and at J to 4 bases, leaving 11 bases not matched to a gene. Per the germline V gene, CDR1 is SGHAT and CDR2 is FQDESV (reference sequence). The CDR3 covers 16 residues. CDR3 nucleotide sequence: TGTGCCAGCAGCCCCGGGAGACAGCGGGATTACAATGAGCAGTTCTTC. It specifies CASSPGRQRDYNEQFF.

The chain combines TRBV7-6 with TRBJ2-1; D perhaps matches TRBD2 (6 bases). Trimming took off 0 bases at V and 15 bases at J, with 15 bases between the two ends. The germline CDR1 and CDR2 sequences are SGHVS and FNYEAQ. The CDR3 loop spans 13 amino acids. This CDR3 is CASSLAQGLNRFF. The CDR3 bases are TGTGCCAGCAGCTTAGCGCAGGGACTTAACCGGTTCTTC.

The rearrangement uses TRBV7-9 and TRBJ1-2; possible D gene TRBD1, 5 bases. V was pared by 4 bases and J by 0 bases, with 9 bases between. Germline V gene lookup returns CDR1 SEHNR and CDR2 FQNEAQ (reference sequence). The CDR3 covers 14 residues. The CDR3 spells CASSSETANYGYTF. The DNA for the CDR3 is TGTGCCAGCAGCTCCGAGACAGCTAACTATGGCTACACCTTC.

This rearrangement joins TRBV9 to TRBJ1-2; perhaps TRBD1 as D (6 bases). Per germline, CDR1 SGDLS and CDR2 YYNGEE. The CDR3 is 15 residues long. V lost 0 bases, J lost 3 bases, and 12 bases lay in between. The CDR3 DNA reads as TGTGCCAGCAGCGTAGATCAGGGGCCCTACTATGGCTACACCTTC. It translates to CASSVDQGPYYGYTF.

A few counts support this clone. The V gene is TRBV28, the J gene TRBJ1-1; D is possibly TRBD1 (6 bases). V lost 6 bases and J lost 8, with 19 bases in between. The CDR3 is 14 residues long. Looked up from germline, CDR1 is MDHEN and CDR2 is SYDVKM. The CDR3 DNA follows: TGTGCCAGCAGGGCTAGATACAGGGATTCGGAAGCTTTCTTT. Amino acids: CASRARYRDSEAFF.

The gene calls are TRBV5-1 and TRBJ2-5, with 10 bases aligning to TRBD1. V was pared by 0 bases and J by 5 bases, with 7 bases of the junction left unmatched. Germline V gives CDR1 SGHRS, CDR2 YFSETQ. The CDR3 has 16 amino acids. The CDR3, as DNA: TGCGCCAGCAGCTTGGCTCTGGGACAGGGGACGGAGACCCAGTACTTC. This sequence encodes CASSLALGQGTETQYF.

This clone showed up just a few times. The chain recombines TRBV30 with TRBJ2-7, with D possibly TRBD1 on 6 matching bases. Trimming left V 4 bases short and J 7 bases short, with 17 bases between. Germline loops: CDR1 GTSNPN, CDR2 SVGIG (reference sequence). This CDR3 comprises 13 residues. For the CDR3, the DNA is TGTGCCTGGAAAAGGCAGGGGAGCTTTGAGCAGTACTTC. It translates to CAWKRQGSFEQYF.

There are a few counts of this clone. V usage is TRBV28 and J usage is TRBJ2-5; TRBD2 aligns across 13 bases. This CDR3 has 16 residues. J was trimmed by 4 bases and V by 8 bases; bases with no gene match: 10. Germline V gene data show CDR1 as MDHEN and CDR2 as SYDVKM. The CDR3 here is CASAYRLAGGTETQYF. As DNA, the CDR3 is TGTGCCAGCGCCTACCGACTAGCGGGAGGAACAGAGACCCAGTACTTC.

This clone was seen a few times. The chain uses TRBV6-1 and TRBJ2-7; no reliable D call. The V end lost 6 bases, the J end lost 4 bases, and 10 bases lay between the germline ends. CDR1 MNHNS and CDR2 SASEGT come from the germline V gene. This CDR3 comprises 12 residues. CDR3 loop: CASSVPLYEQYF. Written as DNA, the CDR3 is TGTGCCAGCAGCGTGCCACTTTACGAGCAGTACTTC.

This clone was counted only a few times. This chain joins TRBV14 and TRBJ2-7, with a possible D match to TRBD1 (6 bases). The germline gives CDR1 SGHDN, CDR2 FVKESK. The CDR3 length is 12 residues. The germline V and J ends were trimmed by 6 bases and 4 bases, with 10 bases remaining between them. CDR3 region: CASSGGGYEQYF. The CDR3 bases are TGTGCCAGCAGTGGGGGCGGATACGAGCAGTACTTC.

The chain has TRBV7-3 and TRBJ2-6, with 9 bases that match TRBD1. The ends lost 5 bases at V and 2 bases at J; junction bases unmatched: 7. Germline V gene data show CDR1 as SGHTA and CDR2 as FQGTGA. The CDR3 loop spans 17 amino acids. CDR3 sequence (DNA): TGTGCCAGCAGCACGGGACAGGGAATAACTGGGGCCAACGTCCTGACTTTC. It translates to CASSTGQGITGANVLTF.

The chain links TRBV23-1 to TRBJ1-6, with a tentative D call TRBD1 (6 bases). TRBV23-1 is identified as an open reading frame with a role that is uncertain. The V end was cut by 1 base, the J end by 5 bases, with 18 bases between. CDR3 length: 18 residues. DNA for the CDR3: TGCGCCAGCAGTCAATATTCGCTAGGGGGAAGAGATAATTCACCCCTCCACTTT. This encodes CASSQYSLGGRDNSPLHF.

This clone was recorded a few times. The chain recombines TRBV14 with TRBJ1-1; D not resolved. Looked up from germline, CDR1 is SGHDN and CDR2 is FVKESK. V shed 1 base and J shed 1 base, with 10 bases lying between them. The length of the CDR3 is 15 residues. CDR3 residues: CASSQGWAGNTEAFF. DNA for the CDR3: TGTGCCAGCAGCCAAGGATGGGCAGGGAACACTGAAGCTTTCTTT.

V and J are TRBV7-9 and TRBJ1-2; a weak D match, TRBD1 (5 bases). The ends were cut back, 1 base at V and 7 bases at J, with 13 bases in the middle. Looked up from germline, CDR1 is SEHNR and CDR2 is FQNEAQ (reference sequence). CDR3 length equals 14 residues. The CDR3 reads CASSLDRGNVGYTF. CDR3 coding DNA: TGTGCCAGCAGCTTAGACCGGGGGAACGTTGGCTACACCTTC.

The rearrangement joins TRBV25-1 to TRBJ2-3, with a possible D match to TRBD1 (5 bases). The CDR3 length is 14 residues. Germline-derived CDR1 and CDR2 are MGHDK and SYGVNS. V lost 8 bases and J lost 0, with 12 bases in between. The CDR3 sequence: CASPTGDSTDTQYF. The CDR3 DNA is TGTGCCAGCCCCACAGGAGATAGCACAGATACGCAGTATTTT.

This clone was seen a few times. The chain links TRBV7-9 to TRBJ1-2, with a weak D call TRBD1 (6 bases). Germline assignment: CDR1 SEHNR and CDR2 FQNEAQ (reference sequence). The CDR3 loop spans 15 amino acids. V was clipped by 3 bases and J by 4 bases, with 15 bases between them. CDR3 nucleotide sequence: TGTGCCAGCAGCTTTTCGACGGGACAAGTCTATGGCTACACCTTC. Its protein product is CASSFSTGQVYGYTF.

This clone was detected only a few times. This sequence joins TRBV6-5 and TRBJ2-1; tentative D call: TRBD2 (5 bases). The CDR3 has 14 amino acids. V was clipped by 7 bases and J by 2 bases, with 12 bases between them. The germline V gene has CDR1 MNHEY and CDR2 SVGAGI. CDR3 bases: TGTGCCAGCACGCCGCGGGCAGCCTACAATGAGCAGTTCTTC. Translated: CASTPRAAYNEQFF.

This clone was counted between two and nine times. The CDR3 bases are TGTGCCAGCAGCTTGACACTAGCGGGAGGCTTGCAGTACTTC. Residues: CASSLTLAGGLQYF. The chain uses TRBV7-9 and TRBJ2-7, with 12 bases fitting TRBD2. CDR1 and CDR2 (germline): SEHNR, FQNEAQ (reference sequence). The CDR3 is 14 amino acids. J was trimmed by 9 bases and V by 3 bases; bases with no gene match: 6.

The chain joins TRBV7-6 to TRBJ2-7, with D possibly being TRBD2 (6 bases). The V end lost 2 bases, the J end lost 3 bases, and 8 bases lay between the germline ends. Germline CDR1 and CDR2: SGHVS and FNYEAQ. The CDR3 runs to 13 residues. The CDR3 spells CASSLPGSYEQYF. The CDR3 nucleotides are TGTGCCAGCAGCTTACCCGGGAGCTACGAGCAGTACTTC.

The chain links TRBV30 to TRBJ1-1, with D hard to call. Germline V gene data show CDR1 as GTSNPN and CDR2 as SVGIG (reference sequence). The V gene lost 2 bases and the J gene lost 10 bases, with 14 bases spanning the gap. This CDR3 is built from 12 residues. CDR3 region: CAWSPDSLLAFF. As DNA, the CDR3 is TGTGCCTGGAGTCCCGACTCTCTCCTAGCTTTCTTT. The entire variable domain, with the rest obtained from reference TRBV30 and TRBJ1-1, is as follows: SQTIHQWPATLVQPVGSPLSLECTVEGTSNPNLYWYRQAAGRGLQLLFYSVGIGQISSEVPQNLSASRPQDRQFILSSKKLLLSDSGFYLCAWSPDSLLAFFGQGTRLTVV.

The V call is TRBV5-1, the J call TRBJ2-7, with 9 bases that match TRBD1. The CDR3 is made up of 15 amino acids. Germline-derived CDR1 and CDR2 are SGHRS and YFSETQ. Losses at the gene ends were 4 bases for V and 1 base for J; bases not matched to a gene: 6. CDR3 sequence (DNA): TGCGCCAGCAGCGGCCCCGGGACAGGGTCCTACGAGCAGTACTTC. Protein product: CASSGPGTGSYEQYF.

This clone was counted only a few times. The chain joins TRBV2 to TRBJ2-3; D perhaps matches TRBD2 (5 bases). This CDR3 contains 17 residues. Germline V gene sequence: CDR1 SNHLY, CDR2 FYNNEI. V was cut by 4 bases and J by 0 bases, with 17 bases left in between. As DNA, the CDR3 is TGTGCCAGCAGTGTAAATGAGGGCAGCGCTAGCACAGATACGCAGTATTTT. This encodes CASSVNEGSASTDTQYF.

This clone was observed a few times. The chain has TRBV4-3 and TRBJ2-6; possibly TRBD2 for D (6 bases). CDR1 and CDR2 (germline): LGHNA, YSLEER. There are 18 residues in the CDR3. V lost 1 base, J lost 0 bases, and 13 bases lay in between. For the CDR3, the DNA is TGCGCCAGCAGCCAAGTGATAGCGGTCTTCTCTGGGGCCAACGTCCTGACTTTC. Amino acids: CASSQVIAVFSGANVLTF.